The clone carrying this T cell receptor beta chain came up many times. The data were taken from a study of neurological immune-mediated disorders. 5'RACE with 10-nucleotide random UMIs generated the cDNA. TCRdb re-called the 5' RACE reads with MiXCR, one entry per CDR3 protein. The profile shows some 20,000 distinct CDR3 sequences, 14% of them singletons. Germline V CDR1 and CDR2: MNHEY, SMNVEV (reference sequence). Trimming shortened V by 5 bases and J by 1 base, and 8 bases separated the two germline ends. CDR3 size: 13 residues. The TCR comes from an older woman with HTLV-1-associated myelopathy (HAM/TSP). Sequenced: CD4+ T cells from blood. This chain connects TRBV27 to TRBJ1-1, with D maybe TRBD1 (6 bases). CDR3 region: CASSRGQNTEAFF. DNA of the CDR3: TGTGCCAGCAGTCGGGGACAGAACACTGAAGCTTTCTTT.